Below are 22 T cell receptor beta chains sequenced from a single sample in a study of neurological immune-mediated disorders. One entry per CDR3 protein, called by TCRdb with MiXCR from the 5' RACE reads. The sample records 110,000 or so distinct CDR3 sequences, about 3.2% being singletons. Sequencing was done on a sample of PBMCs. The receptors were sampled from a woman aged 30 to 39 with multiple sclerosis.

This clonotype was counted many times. CDR3 nucleotide sequence: TGCGCCAGCAGCTTGTTAGCGAATGGGGAAAAACTGTTTTTT. Translated: CASSLLANGEKLFF. This chain links TRBV5-1 with TRBJ1-4; no definite D call. The CDR3 has 14 amino acids. Trimming removed 1 base at V and 8 bases at J, with 12 bases between. CDR1 SGHRS and CDR2 YFSETQ come from the germline V gene.

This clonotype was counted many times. CDR3 residues: CASSHPHQGATQYF. CDR3 nucleotide sequence: TGTGCCAGCAGCCACCCTCATCAGGGGGCGACGCAGTATTTT. The chain employs TRBV5-4 and TRBJ2-3, with 8 bases fitting TRBD1. CDR1 SGHNT and CDR2 YYREEE come from the germline V gene (reference sequence). The CDR3 totals 14 residues. The J segment lost 9 bases and the V segment lost 4 bases, leaving 10 bases of the junction unmatched.

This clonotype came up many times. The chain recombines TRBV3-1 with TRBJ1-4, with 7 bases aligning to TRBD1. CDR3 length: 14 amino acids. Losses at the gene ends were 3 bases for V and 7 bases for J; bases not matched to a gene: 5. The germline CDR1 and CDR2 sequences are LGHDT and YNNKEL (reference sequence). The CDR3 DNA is TGTGCCAGCAGCCAGACAGGGTTGTCTGAAAAACTGTTTTTT. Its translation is CASSQTGLSEKLFF.

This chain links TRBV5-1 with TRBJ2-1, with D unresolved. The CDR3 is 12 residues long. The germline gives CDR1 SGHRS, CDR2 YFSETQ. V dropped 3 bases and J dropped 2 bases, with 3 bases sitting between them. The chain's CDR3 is CASSSTYNEQFF. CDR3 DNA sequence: TGCGCCAGCAGCTCGACCTACAATGAGCAGTTCTTC. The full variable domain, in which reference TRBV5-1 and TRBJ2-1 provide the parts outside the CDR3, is KAGVTQTPRYLIKTRGQQVTLSCSPISGHRSVSWYQQTPGQGLQFLFEYFSETQRNKGNFPGRFSGRQFSNSRSEMNVSTLELGDSALYLCASSSTYNEQFFGPGTRLTVL.

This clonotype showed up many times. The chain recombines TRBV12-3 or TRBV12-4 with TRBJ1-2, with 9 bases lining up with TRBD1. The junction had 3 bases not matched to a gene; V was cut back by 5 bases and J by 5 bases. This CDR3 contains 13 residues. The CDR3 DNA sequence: TGTGCCAGCAGTGGAGACAGGGGGTATGGCTACACCTTC. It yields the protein CASSGDRGYGYTF.

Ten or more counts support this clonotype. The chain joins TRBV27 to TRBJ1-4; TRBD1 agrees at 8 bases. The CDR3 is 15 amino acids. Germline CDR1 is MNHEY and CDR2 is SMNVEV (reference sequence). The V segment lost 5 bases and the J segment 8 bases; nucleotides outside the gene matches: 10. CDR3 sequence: CASSPRTGLEEKLFF. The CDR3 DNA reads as TGTGCCAGCAGTCCACGGACAGGGCTCGAGGAAAAACTGTTTTTT.

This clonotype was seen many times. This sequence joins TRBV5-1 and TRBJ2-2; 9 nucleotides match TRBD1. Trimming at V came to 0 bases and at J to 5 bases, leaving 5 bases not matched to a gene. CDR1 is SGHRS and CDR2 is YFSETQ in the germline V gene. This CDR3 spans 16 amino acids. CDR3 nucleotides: TGCGCCAGCAGCTTGGGCATACAGGGGGCGACCGGGGAGCTGTTTTTT. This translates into CASSLGIQGATGELFF.

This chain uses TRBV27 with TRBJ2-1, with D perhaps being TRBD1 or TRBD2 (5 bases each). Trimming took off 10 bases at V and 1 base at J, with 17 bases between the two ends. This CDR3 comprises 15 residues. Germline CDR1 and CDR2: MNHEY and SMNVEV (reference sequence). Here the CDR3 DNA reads TGTGCCACCCGTTCTGACAGAGGGTCCTACAATGAGCAGTTCTTC. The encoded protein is CATRSDRGSYNEQFF.

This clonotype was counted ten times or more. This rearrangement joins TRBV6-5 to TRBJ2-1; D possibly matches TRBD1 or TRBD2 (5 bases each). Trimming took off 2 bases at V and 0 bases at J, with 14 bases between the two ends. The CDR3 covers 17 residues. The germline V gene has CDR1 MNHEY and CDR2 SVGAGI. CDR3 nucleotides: TGTGCCAGCAGTTACCAGGGACGGCGAATCTCCTACAATGAGCAGTTCTTC. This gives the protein CASSYQGRRISYNEQFF.

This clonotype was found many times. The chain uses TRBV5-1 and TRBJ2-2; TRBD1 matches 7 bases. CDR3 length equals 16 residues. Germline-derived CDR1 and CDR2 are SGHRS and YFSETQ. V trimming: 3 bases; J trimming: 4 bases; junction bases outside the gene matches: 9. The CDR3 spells CASSSRQGKGTGELFF. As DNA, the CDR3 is TGCGCCAGCAGCTCCAGACAGGGAAAAGGCACCGGGGAGCTGTTTTTT. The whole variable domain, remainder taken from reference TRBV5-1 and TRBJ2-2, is KAGVTQTPRYLIKTRGQQVTLSCSPISGHRSVSWYQQTPGQGLQFLFEYFSETQRNKGNFPGRFSGRQFSNSRSEMNVSTLELGDSALYLCASSSRQGKGTGELFFGEGSRLTVL.

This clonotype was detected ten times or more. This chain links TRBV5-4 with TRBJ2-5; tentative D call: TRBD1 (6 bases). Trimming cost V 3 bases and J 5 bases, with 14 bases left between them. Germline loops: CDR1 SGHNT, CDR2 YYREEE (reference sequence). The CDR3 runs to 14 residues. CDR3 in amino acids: CASSWKQGWETQYF. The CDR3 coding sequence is TGTGCCAGCAGCTGGAAACAGGGCTGGGAGACCCAGTACTTC.

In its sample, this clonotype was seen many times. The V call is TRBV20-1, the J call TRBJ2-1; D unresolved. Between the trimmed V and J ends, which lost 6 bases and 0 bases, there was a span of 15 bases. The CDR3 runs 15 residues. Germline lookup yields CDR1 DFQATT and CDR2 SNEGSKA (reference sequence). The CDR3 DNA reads TGCAGTGCCGCACCGGTTAAAAGCTCCTACAATGAGCAGTTCTTC. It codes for CSAAPVKSSYNEQFF.

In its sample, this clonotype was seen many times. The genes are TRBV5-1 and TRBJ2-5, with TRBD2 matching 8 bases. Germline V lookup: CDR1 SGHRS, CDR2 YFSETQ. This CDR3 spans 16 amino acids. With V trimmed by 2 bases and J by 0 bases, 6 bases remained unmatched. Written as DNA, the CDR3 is TGCGCCAGCAGCTTCCTTAGCGGGGCCTACCAAGAGACCCAGTACTTC. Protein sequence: CASSFLSGAYQETQYF. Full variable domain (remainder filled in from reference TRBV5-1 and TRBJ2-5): KAGVTQTPRYLIKTRGQQVTLSCSPISGHRSVSWYQQTPGQGLQFLFEYFSETQRNKGNFPGRFSGRQFSNSRSEMNVSTLELGDSALYLCASSFLSGAYQETQYFGPGTRLLVL.

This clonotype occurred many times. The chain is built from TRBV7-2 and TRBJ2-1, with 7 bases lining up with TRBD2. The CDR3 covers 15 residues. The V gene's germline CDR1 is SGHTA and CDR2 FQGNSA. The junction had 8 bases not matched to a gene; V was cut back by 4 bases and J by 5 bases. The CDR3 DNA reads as TGTGCCAGCAGCTCGAGCGGGGTGCCACACAATGAGCAGTTCTTC. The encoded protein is CASSSSGVPHNEQFF. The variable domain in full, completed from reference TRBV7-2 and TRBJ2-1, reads GAGVSQSPSNKVTEKGKDVELRCDPISGHTALYWYRQSLGQGLEFLIYFQGNSAPDKSGLPSDRFSAERTGGSVSTLTIQRTQQEDSAVYLCASSSSGVPHNEQFFGPGTRLTVL.

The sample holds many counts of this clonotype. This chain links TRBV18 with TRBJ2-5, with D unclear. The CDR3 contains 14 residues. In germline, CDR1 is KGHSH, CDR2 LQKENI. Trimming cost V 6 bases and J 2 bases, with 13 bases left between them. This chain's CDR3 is CASSQDLLQETQYF. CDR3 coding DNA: TGTGCCAGCTCCCAGGACCTTCTACAAGAGACCCAGTACTTC.

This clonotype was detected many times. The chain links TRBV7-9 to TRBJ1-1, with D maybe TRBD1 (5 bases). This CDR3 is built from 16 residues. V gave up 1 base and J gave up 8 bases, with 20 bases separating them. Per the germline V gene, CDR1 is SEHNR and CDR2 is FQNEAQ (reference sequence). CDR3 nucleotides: TGTGCCAGCAGCTTAGTTGGGGGGTTGAGGGAGGAAGAAGCTTTCTTT. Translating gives CASSLVGGLREEEAFF.

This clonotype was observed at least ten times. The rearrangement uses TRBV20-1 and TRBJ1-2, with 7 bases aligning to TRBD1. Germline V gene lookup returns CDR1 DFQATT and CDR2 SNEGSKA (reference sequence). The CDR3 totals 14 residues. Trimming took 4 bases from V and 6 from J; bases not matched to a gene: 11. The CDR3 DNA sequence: TGCAGTGCTAAAAGACAGGGCCTCCGGGATGGCTACACCTTC. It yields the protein CSAKRQGLRDGYTF.

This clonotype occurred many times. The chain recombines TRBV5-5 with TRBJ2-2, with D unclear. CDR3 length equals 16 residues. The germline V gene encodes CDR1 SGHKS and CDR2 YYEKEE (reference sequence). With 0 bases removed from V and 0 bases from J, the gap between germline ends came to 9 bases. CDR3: CASSLGSKANTGELFF. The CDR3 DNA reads TGTGCCAGCAGCTTGGGGAGCAAGGCGAACACCGGGGAGCTGTTTTTT. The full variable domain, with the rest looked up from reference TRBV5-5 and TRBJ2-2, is DAGVTQSPTHLIKTRGQQVTLRCSPISGHKSVSWYQQVLGQGPQFIFQYYEKEERGRGNFPDRFSARQFPNYSSELNVNALLLGDSALYLCASSLGSKANTGELFFGEGSRLTVL.

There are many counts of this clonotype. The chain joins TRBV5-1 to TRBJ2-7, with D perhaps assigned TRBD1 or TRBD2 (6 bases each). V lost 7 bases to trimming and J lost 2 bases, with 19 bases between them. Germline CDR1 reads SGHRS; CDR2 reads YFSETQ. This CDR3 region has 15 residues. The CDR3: CASGVGGTRAYEQYF. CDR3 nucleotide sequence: TGCGCCAGCGGAGTAGGGGGGACAAGGGCCTACGAGCAGTACTTC. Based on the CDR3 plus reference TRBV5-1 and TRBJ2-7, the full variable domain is KAGVTQTPRYLIKTRGQQVTLSCSPISGHRSVSWYQQTPGQGLQFLFEYFSETQRNKGNFPGRFSGRQFSNSRSEMNVSTLELGDSALYLCASGVGGTRAYEQYFGPGTRLTVT.

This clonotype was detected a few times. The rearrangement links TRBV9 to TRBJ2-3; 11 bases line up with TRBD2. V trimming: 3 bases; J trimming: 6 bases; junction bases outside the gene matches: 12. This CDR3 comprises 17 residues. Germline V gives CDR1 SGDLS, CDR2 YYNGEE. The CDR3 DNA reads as TGTGCCAGCAGCGCCCTAGCGGGGGGCGCCACTGGGGATACGCAGTATTTT. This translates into CASSALAGGATGDTQYF. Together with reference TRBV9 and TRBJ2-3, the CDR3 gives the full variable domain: DSGVTQTPKHLITATGQRVTLRCSPRSGDLSVYWYQQSLDQGLQFLIQYYNGEERAKGNILERFSAQQFPDLHSELNLSSLELGDSALYFCASSALAGGATGDTQYFGPGTRLTVL.

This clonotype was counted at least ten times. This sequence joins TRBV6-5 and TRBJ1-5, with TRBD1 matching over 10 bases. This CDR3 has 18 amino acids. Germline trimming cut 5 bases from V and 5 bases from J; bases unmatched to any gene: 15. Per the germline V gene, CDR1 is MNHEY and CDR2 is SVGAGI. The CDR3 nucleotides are TGTGCCAGCAGTACTTTACCTCCGGGACAGGGGAGAGATCAGCCCCAGCATTTT. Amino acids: CASSTLPPGQGRDQPQHF.

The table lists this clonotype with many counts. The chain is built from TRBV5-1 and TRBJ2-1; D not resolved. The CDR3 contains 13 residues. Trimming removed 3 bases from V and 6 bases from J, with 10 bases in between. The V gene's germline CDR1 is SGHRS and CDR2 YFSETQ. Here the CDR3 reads CASSYSSPNEQFF. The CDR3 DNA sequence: TGCGCCAGCAGCTATTCTAGTCCCAATGAGCAGTTCTTC.